This TCR beta chain is drawn from a study of cytotoxic CD8 clonotypes in ibrutinib-treated CLL. The data were produced by immunoSEQ multiplex PCR, yet TCRdb's version contains in-frame clones alone and is incomplete. The sample includes over 120,000 clones, roughly 83% of them seen just once. The sequences come from PBMCs, collected after 12 months of ibrutinib treatment. The receptor's source is a human donor with chronic lymphocytic leukemia.

This chain's CDR3 is CAISEQTSGLSEQYF. DNA for the CDR3: TGTGCCATCAGTGAACAGACTAGCGGGCTTTCCGAGCAGTACTTC. This chain links TRBV10-3 with TRBJ2-7; the match to TRBD2 covers 10 bases. J lost 6 bases, V lost 3 bases, and 8 bases had no gene match. The CDR3 loop spans 15 amino acids. Germline assignment: CDR1 ENHRY and CDR2 SYGVKD.